Sequencing of this T cell receptor beta chain was carried out in a study of control samples from healthy donors and cancer patients. This table comes from immunoSEQ multiplex PCR, and its TCRdb copy is limited to in-frame clones, with some not included. The sample consists of 150,000 to 200,000 clones, roughly nine tenths of them appearing once. Trimming shortened V by 8 bases and J by 4 bases, and 14 bases separated the two germline ends. The CDR3 has 13 residues. Germline loops: CDR1 MDHEN, CDR2 SYDVKM. What was sequenced was blood. This TCR was sampled from a man aged 25 to 40 in good health. The chain employs TRBV28 and TRBJ1-2; D ambiguous. DNA for the CDR3: TGTGCCAGCCGGAAGCAAACTGTCTATGGCTACACCTTC. It translates to CASRKQTVYGYTF.